This TCR beta chain was recorded in a study of beta chain features in type 1 diabetes. Study-level points and caveats: Type 1 diabetes patients had TCRB CDR3s that were shorter (moderately but significantly so) in all four CD4+ subsets.

Sequencing targeted expressed TCRB transcripts, as all isolated RNA had been reverse transcribed. This table comes from immunoSEQ multiplex PCR, and its TCRdb copy is limited to in-frame clones, with some not included. The profile shows hundreds of thousands of clones, around an eighth of them singletons. In its sample, this clone was seen a few times. Its antigen remains unknown. Germline CDR1 reads ENHRY; CDR2 reads SYGVKD. The ends lost 0 bases at V and 2 bases at J; junction bases unmatched: 5. The CDR3 extends over 16 amino acids. Source material: naive CD4+ T cells from blood. The origin of this receptor is a man aged 18 to 30 with type 1 diabetes. V is TRBV10-3 and J is TRBJ2-7, with TRBD1 matching 9 bases. DNA of the CDR3: TGTGCCATCAGTGAGTCGCCCGGGACAGGGCCCTACGAGCAGTACTTC. Amino acids: CAISESPGTGPYEQYF.